The source of this TCR beta chain is a study of cytomegalovirus exposure and HLA in healthy donors. The CDR3 is 15 residues long. CDR1 is MNHNS, CDR2 SASEGT, per germline. The ends lost 2 bases at V and 8 bases at J; junction bases unmatched: 9. Both 60 Vbeta primers and 13 Jbeta primers went into the PCR. Generated by immunoSEQ multiplex PCR, the TCRdb table keeps only in-frame clones and is missing some. The table records fewer than 90,000 clones, 75% to 90% of them present only once. The sample taken for sequencing was PBMCs. The rearrangement joins TRBV6-1 to TRBJ2-1; TRBD1 matches at 7 bases. This TCR came from a human donor in good health. Here the CDR3 DNA reads TGTGCCAGCAGTGAACAAGGGGGCCTGGGTGATGAGCAGTTCTTC. Encoded protein: CASSEQGGLGDEQFF.